The entry that follows covers one TCR beta chain sequence. Time point denoted: baseline, week 1 (first vaccination visit). Stated treatment: pre-vaccination baseline after standard-of-care therapy. TCRdb keeps only in-frame clones here, not all; method: immunoSEQ multiplex PCR. The repertoire holds tens of thousands of clones, over 60% seen once, with 1.8% in the top ten. This CDR3 is 14 amino acids long. Per germline, CDR1 MNHEY and CDR2 SVGAGI. V lost 0 bases to trimming and J lost 0 bases, with 5 bases between them. This entry is derived from a study of a mutant IDH1 vaccine in newly diagnosed glioma. About the research overall: It was radiotherapy, temozolomide, or both that patients received previously, with most receiving both.

This material consisted of PBMCs, taken from a glioma patient treated with radiotherapy, temozolomide or both. This TCR came from a woman aged 40 to 50 with glioma. V is TRBV6-5 and J is TRBJ1-1; D remains ambiguous. CDR3 sequence (DNA): TGTGCCAGCAGTTACTCGAGTTTGAACACTGAAGCTTTCTTT. Translation: CASSYSSLNTEAFF.